This TCR beta chain is drawn from a study of blood T cell repertoires in COVID-19 (dated by TCRdb to about 2020). Broadly, across the study: Samples covering the acute and convalescent phases of COVID-19 were provided by collaborators in the United States, Italy and Spain. The material from the prospective study consisted of cDNA or gDNA derived from T cells, B-cell-depleted T cells, or PBMCs. The dataset comprised deeply sampled blood TCRbeta repertoires from subjects exposed to, actively infected with, or recovered from COVID-19. The repertoires were made available in a free public database intended to serve as a resource for research on the immune response to SARS-CoV-2. The samples were drawn from the first 160 participants of the ongoing ImmuneRACE study and from under 1,500 subjects provided by 6 global collaborators. Sample metadata almost always included a de-identified subject ID, COVID-19 status, age in years and sex. HLA class I and class II types, where available, came from metadata supplied by the sample provider rather than from assay-based typing.

Enrolling through a virtual design, the prospective study's participants ranged in age from about 18 to 89 years and lived across 24 United States geographic areas. Cohort assignment in the prospective study relied on participant-reported clinical history from a screening survey and a study questionnaire. Exposed participants had been in contact, within 2 weeks of entering the study, with a person who had a PCR-confirmed or clinician-diagnosed case of COVID-19. In the prospective study, whole blood, serum and a nasopharyngeal or oropharyngeal swab were collected from each participant by mobile phlebotomists. Prospective study participants could optionally give additional blood draws and questionnaires over an approximately 2-month period. Blood samples from the prospective study were shipped frozen or at room temperature prior to DNA extraction. The study at large found these results: Clinical and demographic metadata were provided uncurated, with the amount varying by source and participant.

The immunoSEQ Assay, a bias-controlled multiplex PCR, was used to amplify TCRbeta CDR3 regions from genomic DNA. The authors' analysis ran thus. The number of nucleated cells in each sample was estimated from the amplification of reference gene primers within the assay. To quantify the absolute abundance of each unique TCRbeta CDR3 rearrangement, sequence reads were collapsed and filtered. For each sample, productive Simpson clonality was calculated as the square root of Simpson's diversity index over productive rearrangements. TCRdb re-hosts the immuneACCESS table, in-frame sequences only. Its copies lack some clones; in the studies checked, an unresolved V gene accounts for under half of them, and the cause for the rest is not known. The DNA gave D and trimming, while V, J and clone size come from that table. The sample data list about 220,000 clones, and around 82% of these were observed just once. The ten top clones hold roughly 4.8% of the sample.

V was cut back by 2 bases and J by 2 bases, leaving a gap of 6 bases between them. CDR1 and CDR2, looked up from the germline V gene, are SNHLY and FYNNEI. The CDR3, cysteine through phenylalanine, is 13 amino acids long. Here the CDR3 DNA is all that survives: 39 bases in frame from base 1. Comment on this clone: There is no known antigen for this receptor. One base away there is no much larger clone; base qualities are not given.

This sequence uses TRBV2 and TRBJ1-1; there is no confident call for the D gene. This TCR was recovered from a woman in her fifties or sixties who had been exposed to COVID-19. Sequenced: PBMCs or T cells enriched from blood (not recorded which). The CDR3 protein sequence reads: CASSELLNTEAFF. The DNA sequence is as follows: TGTGCCAGCAGTGAACTCCTTAACACTGAAGCTTTCTTT. Supplemented by the reference TRBV2 and TRBJ1-1 proteins around the CDR3, the complete variable domain is EPEVTQTPSHQVTQMGQEVILRCVPISNHLYFYWYRQILGQKVEFLVSFYNNEISEKSEIFDDQFSVERPDGSNFTLKIRSTKLEDSAMYFCASSELLNTEAFFGQGTRLTVV.